Each of the 20 T cell receptor beta chains below was sequenced from the same sample in a study of T cells in Graves' hyperthyroidism and ophthalmopathy. There were TCR beta CDR3 regions amplified from RNA transcripts. The HTBI primer set served for first-round RT-PCR of the TCR CDR3. TCRdb analysed the multiplex PCR reads with MiXCR anew, one entry per CDR3 protein. The sample holds 700,000 to 850,000 distinct CDR3 sequences, around 40% seen once. The sequencing input was blood. The receptors shown here come from a woman aged 40 to 55 with Graves' hyperthyroidism.

Concerning this clonotype: An end of the junction differs from the germline gene, which may be a read error. This chain uses TRBV24-1 with TRBJ2-7; possibly TRBD2 for D (6 bases). In germline, CDR1 is KGHDR, CDR2 SFDVKD. This CDR3 comprises 13 residues. CDR3 sequence reads: CASSWGGHDEQYF. CDR3 DNA: TGTGCCAGCAGTTGGGGAGGACATGACGAGCAGTACTTC.

As to this clonotype: A single base separates this from a much larger clone, so it may be a read error. The V and J genes are TRBV6-5 and TRBJ1-6; 10 nucleotides match TRBD1. Germline loops: CDR1 MNHEY, CDR2 SVGAGI. This CDR3 is built from 14 residues. CDR3 sequence reads: CAISYGQGVQPLHF. The DNA of the CDR3 is TGTGCCATCAGTTACGGACAGGGGGTCCAACCCCTCCACTTT.

This clonotype was detected many times. The chain links TRBV6-7 to TRBJ2-5, with D perhaps TRBD1 (6 bases). TRBV6-7 is filed as an ORF, its function uncertain. The V end lost 8 bases, the J end lost 12 bases, and 13 bases lay between the germline ends. The length of the CDR3 is 10 residues. DNA of the CDR3: TGTGCCAGCCCAGACGGGGACAAGTACTTC. Amino acids: CASPDGDKYF.

Concerning this clonotype: Here the CDR3 omits its conserved ending phenylalanine or tryptophan, so a read error is the likely source. This chain joins TRBV7-6 and TRBJ1-1; D unresolved. The CDR3 runs to 14 residues. V was trimmed by 6 bases and J by 5 bases, leaving 16 bases between them. Per germline, CDR1 SGHVS and CDR2 FNYEAQ. The CDR3 DNA reads TGTGCCAGCAGTTTATTGGGAGTGGGGACTGAAGCTTTCTCT. This translates into CASSLLGVGTEAFS.

This clonotype was detected ten times or more. The chain employs TRBV7-2 and TRBJ1-2; tentative D call: TRBD1 (5 bases). CDR1 is SGHTA and CDR2 is FQGNSA in the germline V gene. V lost 4 bases and J lost 5, with 11 bases in between. CDR3 length: 13 residues. The CDR3, as DNA: TGTGCCAGCAGCTACCGACAGCGGTATGGCTACACCTTC. Its translation: CASSYRQRYGYTF.

This clonotype was counted a few times. A far larger clone lies a single base away; this is likely a read error. The chain employs TRBV11-2 and TRBJ2-5; 8 nucleotides match TRBD2. This CDR3 has 14 amino acids. Germline V CDR1 and CDR2: SGHAT, FQNNGV. V was pared by 3 bases and J by 2 bases, with 2 bases of the junction left unmatched. DNA of the CDR3: TGTGCCAGCAGCTTCGGCGGGGGGCAAGAGACCCAGTACTTC. Translation: CASSFGGGQETQYF. The whole variable domain, filled in from reference TRBV11-2 and TRBJ2-5, reads EAGVAQSPRYKIIEKRQSVAFWCNPISGHATLYWYQQILGQGPKLLIQFQNNGVVDDSQLPKDRFSAERLKGVDSTLKIQPAKLEDSAVYLCASSFGGGQETQYFGPGTRLLVL.

V usage is TRBV28 and J usage is TRBJ1-5; D perhaps matches TRBD1 (5 bases). The CDR3 runs 14 residues. The V gene lost 5 bases and the J gene lost 1 base, with 9 bases spanning the gap. Germline assignment: CDR1 MDHEN and CDR2 SYDVKM. The CDR3 nucleotides read TGTGCCAGCAGTCCCAGGGCCAGCAATCAGCCCCAGCATTTT. The encoded protein is CASSPRASNQPQHF. The whole variable domain, remainder taken from reference TRBV28 and TRBJ1-5, is DVKVTQSSRYLVKRTGEKVFLECVQDMDHENMFWYRQDPGLGLRLIYFSYDVKMKEKGDIPEGYSVSREKKERFSLILESASTNQTSMYLCASSPRASNQPQHFGDGTRLSIL.

This chain joins TRBV11-1 and TRBJ1-5; D is unclear. The ends were cut back, 7 bases at V and 10 bases at J, with 14 bases in the middle. Germline V gene data show CDR1 as SGHAT and CDR2 as FQDESV (reference sequence). CDR3 size: 12 residues. CDR3 nucleotides: TGTGCCAGCAACCTCCTGCCGGGACCCCAGCATTTT. This gives the protein CASNLLPGPQHF.

This clonotype was found many times. J is TRBJ1-2 and V is TRBV5-1; maybe TRBD1 (5 bases). The V end lost 5 bases, the J end lost 0 bases, and 11 bases lay between the germline ends. The CDR3 has 14 residues. Looked up from germline, CDR1 is SGHRS and CDR2 is YFSETQ. CDR3 coding DNA: TGCGCCAGCAGAGCAGGGACTACTAACTATGGCTACACCTTC. As protein: CASRAGTTNYGYTF.

This clonotype occurred a few times. The chain combines TRBV6-5 with TRBJ2-7, with D maybe TRBD1 (5 bases). Germline V lookup: CDR1 MNHEY, CDR2 SVGAGI. CDR3 size: 14 residues. V lost 0 bases to trimming and J lost 3 bases, with 9 bases between them. CDR3 nucleotides: TGTGCCAGCAGTTACTCGAAGCAGGGCTACGAGCAGTACTTC. Translating gives CASSYSKQGYEQYF.

The table lists this clonotype with many counts. V and J are TRBV7-2 and TRBJ2-7; 8 nucleotides agree with TRBD1. CDR1 and CDR2 from the germline V gene are SGHTA and FQGNSA. The V gene end was trimmed by 5 bases and the J gene end by 3 bases; junction bases not matched to a gene: 6. This CDR3 is built from 14 residues. This CDR3 is CASSLTGGVYEQYF. The CDR3 DNA sequence: TGTGCCAGCAGCCTTACAGGGGGAGTCTACGAGCAGTACTTC.

This clonotype was observed a handful of times. The chain employs TRBV25-1 and TRBJ2-6; D uncertain. V was cut by 8 bases and J by 1 base, with 18 bases left in between. The germline V gene has CDR1 MGHDK and CDR2 SYGVNS. This CDR3 region has 17 residues. The CDR3 reads CASSERSLGSGANVLTF. Here the CDR3 DNA reads TGTGCCAGCTCAGAGAGGTCGCTGGGATCTGGGGCCAACGTCCTGACTTTC. The complete variable domain, with remaining parts taken from reference TRBV25-1 and TRBJ2-6, reads EADIYQTPRYLVIGTGKKITLECSQTMGHDKMYWYQQDPGMELHLIHYSYGVNSTEKGDLSSESTVSRIRTEHFPLTLESARPSHTSQYLCASSERSLGSGANVLTFGAGSRLTVL.

The chain links TRBV12-3 or TRBV12-4 to TRBJ2-7, with D perhaps matching TRBD1 or TRBD2 (6 bases each). The CDR3 extends over 12 amino acids. V lost 6 bases and J lost 6, with 12 bases in between. CDR3 sequence reads: CASSGGGGEQYF. CDR3 coding DNA: TGTGCCAGCAGCGGTGGAGGGGGCGAGCAGTACTTC.

J is TRBJ2-2 and V is TRBV24-1; 9 nucleotides line up with TRBD2. The CDR3 runs 16 residues. CDR1 is KGHDR and CDR2 is SFDVKD in the germline V gene. The V segment lost 7 bases and the J segment 5 bases; nucleotides outside the gene matches: 10. The DNA for the CDR3 is TGTGCCACCAGCGGCCAGAGCGGGAGGAATACCGGGGAGCTGTTTTTT. It translates to CATSGQSGRNTGELFF.

This chain connects TRBV5-1 to TRBJ1-2; a weak D match, TRBD1 (6 bases). CDR3 length: 16 residues. V gave up 1 base and J gave up 8 bases, with 21 bases separating them. From germline, CDR1 is SGHRS and CDR2 YFSETQ. The CDR3 spells CASSLFRDTKQGGYTF. The CDR3 bases are TGCGCCAGCAGCTTGTTCCGGGACACGAAACAAGGGGGCTACACCTTC.

This clonotype was detected a few times. The chain recombines TRBV28 with TRBJ2-5; weak D call: TRBD2 (6 bases). The V and J ends lost 6 bases and 1 base respectively, with 12 bases between them. Per the germline V gene, CDR1 is MDHEN and CDR2 is SYDVKM. The CDR3 loop spans 14 amino acids. The CDR3 here is CASRRPSAQETQYF. As DNA, the CDR3 is TGTGCCAGCAGAAGACCTAGCGCCCAAGAGACCCAGTACTTC.

Of note for this clonotype: This may arise from a read error, as a much more abundant clone is one base away. A read error is likely, as this CDR3 ends without the conserved phenylalanine or tryptophan. The J gene is TRBJ2-7, the V gene TRBV2; D might be TRBD2 (6 bases). Trimming took off 7 bases at V and 5 bases at J, with 12 bases between the two ends. The CDR3 length is 12 residues. CDR1 SNHLY and CDR2 FYNNEI come from the germline V gene. CDR3 sequence: CASTGLNDEQYL. The DNA of the CDR3 is TGTGCCAGCACCGGACTAAATGACGAGCAGTACCTC.

This clonotype was picked up one time. The chain combines TRBV19 with TRBJ1-1; tentatively, D is TRBD1 (6 bases). V was trimmed by 4 bases and J by 1 base, leaving 10 bases between them. Germline assignment: CDR1 LNHDA and CDR2 SQIVND (reference sequence). CDR3 size: 14 residues. The CDR3 DNA follows: TGTGCCAGTAGTAGTCAGGGGCGGAACACTGAAGCTTTCTTT. Its protein is CASSSQGRNTEAFF.

The chain uses TRBV10-3 and TRBJ1-2; TRBD1 matches 10 bases. The V gene's germline CDR1 is ENHRY and CDR2 SYGVKD. Trimming took 3 bases from V and 8 from J; bases not matched to a gene: 3. The CDR3 totals 13 residues. CDR3 protein: CAISDRDRGGYTF. In DNA, the CDR3 is TGTGCCATCAGTGACCGGGACAGGGGAGGCTACACCTTC.

This clonotype has more than one count but fewer than ten. The chain links TRBV28 to TRBJ2-7; 11 nucleotides line up with TRBD2. Germline trimming cut 5 bases from V and 5 bases from J; bases unmatched to any gene: 8. Germline CDR1 MDHEN, CDR2 SYDVKM. CDR3 length: 15 residues. The DNA of the CDR3 is TGTGCCAGCAGTGCCCCCCTAGCGGGAGGAGACGAGCAGTACTTC. Translating gives CASSAPLAGGDEQYF.